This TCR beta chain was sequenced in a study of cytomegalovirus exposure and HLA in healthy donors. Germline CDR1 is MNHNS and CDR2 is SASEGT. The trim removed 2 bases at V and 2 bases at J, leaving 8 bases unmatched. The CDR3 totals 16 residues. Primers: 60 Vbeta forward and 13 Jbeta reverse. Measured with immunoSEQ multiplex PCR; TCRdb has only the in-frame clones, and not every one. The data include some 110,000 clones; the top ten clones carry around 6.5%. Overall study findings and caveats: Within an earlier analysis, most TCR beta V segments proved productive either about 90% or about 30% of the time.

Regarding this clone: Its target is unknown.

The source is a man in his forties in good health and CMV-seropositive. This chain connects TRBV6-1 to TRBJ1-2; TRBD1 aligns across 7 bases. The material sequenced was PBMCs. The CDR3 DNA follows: TGTGCCAGCAGTGAACCGCTTGACAGGGCCAACTATGGCTACACCTTC. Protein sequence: CASSEPLDRANYGYTF.